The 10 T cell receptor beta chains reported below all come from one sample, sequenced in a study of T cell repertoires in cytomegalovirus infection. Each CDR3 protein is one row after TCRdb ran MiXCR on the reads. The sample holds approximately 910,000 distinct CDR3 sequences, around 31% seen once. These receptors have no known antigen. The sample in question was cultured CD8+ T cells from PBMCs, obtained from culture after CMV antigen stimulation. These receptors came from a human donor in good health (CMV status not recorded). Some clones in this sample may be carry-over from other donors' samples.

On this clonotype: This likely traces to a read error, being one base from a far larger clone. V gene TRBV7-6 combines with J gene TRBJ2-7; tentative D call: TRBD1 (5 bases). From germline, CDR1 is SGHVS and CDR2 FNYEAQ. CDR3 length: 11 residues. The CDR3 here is CVSSQGYEQYF. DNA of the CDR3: TGTGTCAGCAGCCAGGGCTACGAGCAGTACTTC. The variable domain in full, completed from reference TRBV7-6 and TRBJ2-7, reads GAGVSQSPRYKVTKRGQDVALRCDPISGHVSLYWYRQALGQGPEFLTYFNYEAQQDKSGLPNDRFSAERPEGSISTLTIQRTEQRDSAMYRCVSSQGYEQYFGPGTRLTVT.

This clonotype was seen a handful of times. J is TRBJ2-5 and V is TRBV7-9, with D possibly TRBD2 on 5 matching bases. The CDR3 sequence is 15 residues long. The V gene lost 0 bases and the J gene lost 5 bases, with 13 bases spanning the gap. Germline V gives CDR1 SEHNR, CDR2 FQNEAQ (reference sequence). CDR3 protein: CASSLALSLVETQYF. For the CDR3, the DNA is TGTGCCAGCAGCTTAGCGCTCTCACTAGTTGAGACCCAGTACTTC.

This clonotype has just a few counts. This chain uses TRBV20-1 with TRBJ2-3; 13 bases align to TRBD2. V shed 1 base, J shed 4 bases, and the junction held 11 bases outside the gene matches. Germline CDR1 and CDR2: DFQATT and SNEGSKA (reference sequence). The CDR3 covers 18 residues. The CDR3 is CSARVASSGLAGSDTQYF. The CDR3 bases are TGCAGTGCTAGAGTGGCTAGTTCGGGACTAGCGGGATCAGATACGCAGTATTTT.

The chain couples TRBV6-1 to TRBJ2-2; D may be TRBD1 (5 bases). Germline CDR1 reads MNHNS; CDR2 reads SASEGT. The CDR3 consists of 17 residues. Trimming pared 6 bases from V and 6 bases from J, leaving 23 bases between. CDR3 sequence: CASSPFQYGAGSGELFF. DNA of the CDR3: TGTGCCAGCAGCCCCTTTCAATATGGGGCAGGGTCCGGGGAGCTGTTTTTT.

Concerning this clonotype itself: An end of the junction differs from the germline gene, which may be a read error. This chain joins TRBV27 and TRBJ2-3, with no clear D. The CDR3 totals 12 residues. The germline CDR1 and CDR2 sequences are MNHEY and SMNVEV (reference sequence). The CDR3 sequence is CASSLGADMQYF. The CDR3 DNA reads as TGTGCCAGCAGTTTGGGTGCGGATATGCAGTATTTT.

The CDR3 loop reads CASSQVTSRETQYF. The CDR3, as DNA: TGTGCCAGCAGCCAAGTGACTAGCCGGGAGACCCAGTACTTC. This rearrangement joins TRBV3-1 to TRBJ2-5, with 7 positions matching TRBD2. The V and J ends lost 1 base and 5 bases, in that order; junction bases with no gene match: 4. CDR1 is LGHDT, CDR2 YNNKEL, per germline (reference sequence). This CDR3 has 14 amino acids.

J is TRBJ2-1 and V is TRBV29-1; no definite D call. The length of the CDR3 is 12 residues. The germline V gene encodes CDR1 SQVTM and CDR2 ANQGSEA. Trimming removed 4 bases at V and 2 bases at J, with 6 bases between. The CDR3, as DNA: TGCAGCGTTGCAACACCCTACAATGAGCAGTTCTTC. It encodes CSVATPYNEQFF.

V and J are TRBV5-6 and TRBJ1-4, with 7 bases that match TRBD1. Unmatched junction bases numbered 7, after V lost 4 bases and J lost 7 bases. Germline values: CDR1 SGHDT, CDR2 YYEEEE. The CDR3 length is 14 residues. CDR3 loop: CASSPTGVGEKLFF. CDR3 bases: TGTGCCAGCAGCCCCACAGGGGTTGGTGAAAAACTGTTTTTT.

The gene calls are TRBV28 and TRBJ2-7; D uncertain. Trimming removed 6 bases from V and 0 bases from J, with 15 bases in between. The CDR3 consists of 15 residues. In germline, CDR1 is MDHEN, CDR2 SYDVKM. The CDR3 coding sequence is TGTGCCAGCAGCCTAAATCTCCGATTCTCCTACGAGCAGTACGTC. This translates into CASSLNLRFSYEQYV.

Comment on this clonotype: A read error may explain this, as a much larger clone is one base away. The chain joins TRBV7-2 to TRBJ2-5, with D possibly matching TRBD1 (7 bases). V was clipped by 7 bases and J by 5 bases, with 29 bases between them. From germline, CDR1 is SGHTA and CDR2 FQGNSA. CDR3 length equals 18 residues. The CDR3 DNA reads TGTGCCAGCACCCCAGGGGGTAGGGGGGAGCCAGGTTGGGAGACCCAGTACTTC. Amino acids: CASTPGGRGEPGWETQYF.